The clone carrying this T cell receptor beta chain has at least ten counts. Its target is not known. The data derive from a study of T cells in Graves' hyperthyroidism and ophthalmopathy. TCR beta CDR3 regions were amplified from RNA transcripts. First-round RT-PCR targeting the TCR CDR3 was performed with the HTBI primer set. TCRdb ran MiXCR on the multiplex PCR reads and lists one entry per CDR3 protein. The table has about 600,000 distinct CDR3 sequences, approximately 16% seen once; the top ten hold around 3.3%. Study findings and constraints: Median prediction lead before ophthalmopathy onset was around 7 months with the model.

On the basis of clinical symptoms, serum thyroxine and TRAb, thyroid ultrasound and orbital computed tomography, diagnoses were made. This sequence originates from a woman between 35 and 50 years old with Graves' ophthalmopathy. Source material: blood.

The CDR3 protein is CASSLVGGRGHNEQFF. The CDR3 DNA reads TGCGCCAGCAGCTTGGTGGGGGGCCGCGGCCACAATGAGCAGTTCTTC. The chain is built from TRBV5-1 and TRBJ2-1; either TRBD1 or TRBD2 may supply D (6 bases each). Trimming removed 0 bases from V and 5 bases from J, with 15 bases in between. The CDR3 runs to 16 residues. The germline V gene encodes CDR1 SGHRS and CDR2 YFSETQ. The full variable domain, with the rest looked up from reference TRBV5-1 and TRBJ2-1, is KAGVTQTPRYLIKTRGQQVTLSCSPISGHRSVSWYQQTPGQGLQFLFEYFSETQRNKGNFPGRFSGRQFSNSRSEMNVSTLELGDSALYLCASSLVGGRGHNEQFFGPGTRLTVL.